Below, 32 T cell receptor beta chains from the same sample are listed, as sequenced in a study of breast tumors, draining lymph nodes, adjacent tissues. The lymph nodes were axillary draining lymph nodes from breast cancer patients. TCRdb processed the multiplex PCR reads anew with MiXCR; each CDR3 protein has one entry. The repertoire includes over 150,000 distinct CDR3 sequences, roughly 29% of them detected once, and 4% to 5.5% sits in the top ten. The sequencing input was axillary lymph node tissue. These receptors originate from a female donor with breast cancer. Some clones in this sample may be carry-over from other donors' samples.

There are many counts of this clonotype. CDR3 sequence: CASSLMRTSGRSPQYF. The CDR3 DNA reads TGTGCCAGTAGCCTTATGAGGACTAGCGGGAGGTCACCGCAGTACTTC. This chain joins TRBV19 and TRBJ2-7; 14 nucleotides align to TRBD2. The J segment lost 9 bases and the V segment lost 6 bases, leaving 13 bases of the junction unmatched. The CDR3 spans 16 residues. The V gene's germline CDR1 is LNHDA and CDR2 SQIVND (reference sequence).

This clonotype was found many times. DNA of the CDR3: TGTGCCAGCATCCCCGGGACAGGGCTAAACTATGGCTACACCTTC. Translated, it gives CASIPGTGLNYGYTF. The chain uses TRBV6-1 and TRBJ1-2; 9 bases align to TRBD1. Per germline, CDR1 MNHNS and CDR2 SASEGT. The J segment lost 2 bases and the V segment lost 7 bases, leaving 8 bases of the junction unmatched. The CDR3 totals 15 residues.

The V gene is TRBV12-3 or TRBV12-4, the J gene TRBJ1-6; D is possibly TRBD1 (5 bases). The CDR3 consists of 14 residues. Trimming stripped 6 bases from V and 8 bases from J, with 14 bases between. The CDR3 DNA follows: TGTGCCAGCAGCCCCGGGACCAGGGATTCACCCCTCCACTTT. This translates into CASSPGTRDSPLHF.

This clonotype has at least ten counts. V is TRBV12-3 or TRBV12-4 and J is TRBJ2-3; D possibly corresponds to TRBD2 (5 bases). CDR3 size: 16 residues. Between the trimmed V and J ends, which lost 7 bases and 0 bases, there was a span of 17 bases. This CDR3 reads CASTRGSGTSTDTQYF. The CDR3 DNA follows: TGTGCCAGCACTCGGGGTAGTGGCACTAGCACAGATACGCAGTATTTT.

This clonotype showed up many times. The chain combines TRBV7-9 with TRBJ2-3, with D possibly called TRBD1 or TRBD2 (6 bases each). Trimming took off 4 bases at V and 4 bases at J, with 18 bases between the two ends. The CDR3 totals 16 residues. CDR1 is SEHNR, CDR2 FQNEAQ, per germline (reference sequence). The CDR3 DNA reads TGTGCCAGCAGCTCATCGCAAGGGGGGCATCCAGATACGCAGTATTTT. Its translation: CASSSSQGGHPDTQYF.

There are a few counts of this clonotype. This may stem from a read error, because a much larger clone lies one nucleotide away. In nucleotides, the CDR3 is TGTGCCAGTAGCTGTAGGGCAGACTATGGCTACACCTTC. As protein: CASSCRADYGYTF. This chain connects TRBV19 to TRBJ1-2; D ambiguous. Trimming took 6 bases from V and 3 from J, leaving 11 bases between them. Germline V CDR1 and CDR2: LNHDA, SQIVND (reference sequence). The CDR3 has 13 residues.

This clonotype was seen repeatedly, ten times or more. The chain couples TRBV6-6 to TRBJ1-5; 7 nucleotides line up with TRBD1. V was clipped by 7 bases and J by 4 bases; unmatched bases: 10. Looked up from germline, CDR1 is MNHNY and CDR2 is SVGAGI (reference sequence). The CDR3 covers 15 residues. CDR3: CASKRQTGPNQPQHF. Written as DNA, the CDR3 is TGTGCCAGCAAGAGACAGACAGGGCCTAATCAGCCCCAGCATTTT.

This clonotype was detected ten times or more. This chain uses TRBV6-2 or TRBV6-3 with TRBJ2-3; tentatively, D is TRBD1 (6 bases). V dropped 0 bases and J dropped 4 bases, with 8 bases sitting between them. The V gene's germline CDR1 is MNHEY and CDR2 SVGEGT. The CDR3 loop spans 14 amino acids. CDR3 nucleotides: TGTGCCAGCAGTTACTCGTCAGGGGCAGATACGCAGTATTTT. Protein product: CASSYSSGADTQYF.

In this sample, this clonotype turned up many times. This chain joins TRBV20-1 and TRBJ1-6; TRBD1 agrees at 7 bases. The ends lost 6 bases at V and 8 bases at J; junction bases unmatched: 7. Germline lookup yields CDR1 DFQATT and CDR2 SNEGSKA (reference sequence). The CDR3 runs 13 residues. The CDR3 reads CSATGTVDSPLHF. CDR3 in DNA: TGCAGTGCCACCGGGACAGTGGATTCACCCCTCCACTTT.

This clonotype was counted only a few times. The V call is TRBV5-5, the J call TRBJ1-2; no clear D. The CDR3 spans 15 residues. The V end was cut by 0 bases, the J end by 0 bases, with 9 bases between. CDR1 is SGHKS, CDR2 YYEKEE, per germline (reference sequence). DNA of the CDR3: TGTGCCAGCAGCTTGGGGTTATCCCCTAACTATGGCTACACCTTC. It is translated as CASSLGLSPNYGYTF.

This clonotype was detected many times. The chain is built from TRBV20-1 and TRBJ2-3, with 10 bases that match TRBD1. With V trimmed by 3 bases and J by 1 base, 1 base remained unmatched. In germline, CDR1 is DFQATT, CDR2 SNEGSKA (reference sequence). The CDR3 covers 14 residues. The CDR3 reads CSARDRGGTDTQYF. The CDR3 DNA reads TGCAGTGCTAGGGACAGGGGGGGCACAGATACGCAGTATTTT.

This clonotype came up many times. The chain recombines TRBV6-1 with TRBJ1-6; possibly TRBD1 for D (5 bases). Germline V lookup: CDR1 MNHNS, CDR2 SASEGT. V was trimmed by 6 bases and J by 4 bases, leaving 10 bases between them. The CDR3 is 14 residues long. CDR3 loop: CASSRDPYNSPLHF. Written as DNA, the CDR3 is TGTGCCAGCAGCAGGGACCCATATAATTCACCCCTCCACTTT.

There are many counts of this clonotype. V and J are TRBV19 and TRBJ2-1, with TRBD2 identical over 10 bases. This CDR3 contains 18 residues. Germline V gene sequence: CDR1 LNHDA, CDR2 SQIVND (reference sequence). V was clipped by 6 bases and J by 0 bases; unmatched bases: 11. The CDR3 DNA reads TGTGCCAGTAGCAAGCAGACTAGCGGGTTGAGCTCCTACAATGAGCAGTTCTTC. Encoded protein: CASSKQTSGLSSYNEQFF.

This clonotype was counted only a few times. Possible read error: a much larger clone is one base away. The chain employs TRBV10-3 and TRBJ2-7; D might be TRBD1 (6 bases). The CDR3 sequence is 11 residues long. CDR1 ENHRY and CDR2 SYGVKD come from the germline V gene. The CDR3 DNA reads TGTGCCATCGGGGGCGTGGACGAGCAGCACTTC. Translation: CAIGGVDEQHF.

This clonotype was observed at least ten times. This chain uses TRBV6-6 with TRBJ2-3, with TRBD2 matching 12 bases. Germline values: CDR1 MNHNY, CDR2 SVGAGI (reference sequence). Unmatched junction bases numbered 7, after V lost 4 bases and J lost 5 bases. The CDR3 is 16 residues long. The CDR3 nucleotides are TGTGCCAGCAGTTTTTCTAGCGGGGGGGCGGGAGATACGCAGTATTTT. Protein product: CASSFSSGGAGDTQYF.

Ten or more counts support this clonotype. The V gene is TRBV20-1, the J gene TRBJ2-1, with unresolved D. V lost 2 bases to trimming and J lost 0 bases, with 8 bases between them. This CDR3 contains 14 residues. Germline assignment: CDR1 DFQATT and CDR2 SNEGSKA (reference sequence). In nucleotides, the CDR3 is TGCAGTGCTAGAAGTGGATTCTCCTACAATGAGCAGTTCTTC. Protein product: CSARSGFSYNEQFF.

The V and J genes are TRBV20-1 and TRBJ2-1; 14 bases fit TRBD2. Looked up from germline, CDR1 is DFQATT and CDR2 is SNEGSKA (reference sequence). Trimming took 5 bases from V and 7 from J; bases not matched to a gene: 4. This CDR3 is 14 amino acids long. CDR3 residues: CSAERLAGGNEQFF. The DNA of the CDR3 is TGCAGTGCTGAAAGACTAGCGGGAGGGAATGAGCAGTTCTTC.

This clonotype occurred many times. The J gene is TRBJ1-6, the V gene TRBV7-2; no clear D. Germline values: CDR1 SGHTA, CDR2 FQGNSA. Between the trimmed V and J ends, which lost 1 base and 5 bases, there was a span of 6 bases. This CDR3 region has 14 residues. CDR3: CASSLDTHNSPLHF. As DNA, the CDR3 is TGTGCCAGCAGCTTAGACACACATAATTCACCCCTCCACTTT.

This clonotype was counted many times. The rearrangement links TRBV20-1 to TRBJ1-2; TRBD1 is a possible D gene (6 bases). The V gene's germline CDR1 is DFQATT and CDR2 SNEGSKA (reference sequence). The CDR3 extends over 15 amino acids. V lost 0 bases and J 3 bases, leaving 14 bases between the germline ends. This CDR3 is CSARDPDRHDYGYTF. The CDR3 DNA is TGCAGTGCTAGAGACCCGGACAGACATGACTATGGCTACACCTTC.

As concerns this clonotype: One end of the junction varies from germline; a read error may be responsible. The chain uses TRBV11-2 and TRBJ2-2, with 7 bases fitting TRBD2. This CDR3 region has 16 residues. The germline V gene encodes CDR1 SGHAT and CDR2 FQNNGV. CDR3 protein: CANSLSIAGNTGELFF. The CDR3 DNA follows: TGTGCCAACAGCTTAAGCATAGCGGGTAACACCGGGGAGTTGTTTTTT.

The rearrangement uses TRBV28 and TRBJ1-2; D is possibly TRBD1 (6 bases). Trimming removed 11 bases from V and 4 bases from J, with 23 bases in between. The CDR3 sequence is 15 residues long. The germline gives CDR1 MDHEN, CDR2 SYDVKM. The CDR3, as DNA: TGTGCCGGCTCAAGGGCGGGGGCGACCCGCTATGGCTACACCTTC. Its protein is CAGSRAGATRYGYTF.

In its sample, this clonotype was seen once. This chain uses TRBV2 with TRBJ2-2; 14 bases agree with TRBD2. Losses at the gene ends were 2 bases for V and 5 bases for J; bases not matched to a gene: 13. The germline V gene has CDR1 SNHLY and CDR2 FYNNEI. The length of the CDR3 is 20 residues. For the CDR3, the DNA is TGTGCCAGCAGTGAAAGTCCCTATAGACTAGCGGGAGGGGGAACCGGGGAGCTGTTTTTT. Translating gives CASSESPYRLAGGGTGELFF.

This clonotype was counted many times. The chain combines TRBV24-1 with TRBJ2-3; the D gene is possibly TRBD2 (6 bases). V was shortened by 4 bases and J by 1 base, with 14 bases between the two germline ends. The CDR3 sequence is 16 residues long. Looked up from germline, CDR1 is KGHDR and CDR2 is SFDVKD. CDR3 bases: TGTGCCACCAGTGACCCCGAACTAGCCCGCACAGATACGCAGTATTTT. Residues: CATSDPELARTDTQYF.

In its sample, this clonotype was seen many times. The rearrangement joins TRBV12-3 or TRBV12-4 to TRBJ2-1, with no clear D. The CDR3 runs to 12 residues. The V gene lost 2 bases and the J gene lost 11 bases, with 10 bases spanning the gap. This CDR3 is CASSLTTVKQFF. The CDR3 DNA sequence: TGTGCCAGCAGTTTAACCACAGTTAAGCAGTTCTTC.

In this sample, this clonotype turned up a few times. The chain couples TRBV5-1 to TRBJ2-4, with a weak D call TRBD1 (6 bases). Germline lookup yields CDR1 SGHRS and CDR2 YFSETQ. The CDR3 totals 18 residues. The V end lost 5 bases, the J end lost 1 base, and 22 bases lay between the germline ends. The CDR3 coding sequence is TGCGCCAGCAGGCCCACACAGGGTACCCCTTTGGCCAAAAACATTCAGTACTTC. This encodes CASRPTQGTPLAKNIQYF.

This clonotype has at least ten counts. CDR3 nucleotide sequence: TGTGCCAGCAGTGACGGGGGGGGCGACAACAATGAGCAGTTCTTC. Translating it yields CASSDGGGDNNEQFF. The chain carries TRBV25-1 and TRBJ2-1, with 8 positions matching TRBD2. The germline gives CDR1 MGHDK, CDR2 SYGVNS. V gave up 3 bases and J gave up 5 bases; unmatched junction bases: 6. The CDR3 sequence is 15 residues long.

This clonotype appeared many times. V gene TRBV19 combines with J gene TRBJ1-2, with a possible D match to TRBD1 (6 bases). With 10 bases removed from V and 8 bases from J, the gap between germline ends came to 17 bases. The CDR3 has 12 amino acids. Germline V gene data show CDR1 as LNHDA and CDR2 as SQIVND (reference sequence). Written as DNA, the CDR3 is TGTGCCACCTTTTTAACAGGGAAAGGCTACACCTTC. Its translation: CATFLTGKGYTF.

To note about this clonotype: This is likely a read error, given that the CDR3 carries no conserved phenylalanine or tryptophan at its end. Because the CDR3's place on the DNA is in doubt, the DNA is left out and the CDR3 is given as listed by TCRdb. The V call is TRBV7-8, the J call TRBJ2-3; the D call of TRBD1 is as the table states it, not checked on the DNA. Germline loops: CDR1 SGHVS, CDR2 FQNEAQ. Termini included, the CDR3 measures 11 amino acids. CDR3 protein: CASSLEGGSIY.

This clonotype was counted at least ten times. CDR3 sequence (DNA): TGCAGTGCTAGTCCTCCTAGCGGGGGCCGGAACAATGAGCAGTTCTTC. As protein: CSASPPSGGRNNEQFF. This chain uses TRBV20-1 with TRBJ2-1; 10 bases map to TRBD2. The V and J ends lost 3 bases and 5 bases, in that order; junction bases with no gene match: 10. The CDR3 length is 16 residues. The V gene's germline CDR1 is DFQATT and CDR2 SNEGSKA (reference sequence).

Notes on this clonotype: The CDR3 carries no conserved terminal phenylalanine or tryptophan, so it likely arises from a read error. The rearrangement links TRBV2 to TRBJ2-2; D is perhaps TRBD1 (5 bases). The ends were cut back, 8 bases at V and 14 bases at J, with 27 bases in the middle. CDR3 length equals 15 residues. From germline, CDR1 is SNHLY and CDR2 FYNNEI. The CDR3 reads CASSRRGIFGEELFL. As DNA, the CDR3 is TGTGCCAGCTCACGAAGGGGCATTTTTGGTGAAGAACTGTTTTTG.

As regards this clonotype: One end of the junction fails to match germline, which may point to a read error. The V call is TRBV5-1, the J call TRBJ2-6; the D gene could be TRBD1 or TRBD2 (6 bases each). CDR1 is SGHRS and CDR2 is YFSETQ in the germline V gene. This CDR3 comprises 18 residues. CDR3 amino acids: CGSSQIKGGGAGANVLTF. The CDR3 nucleotides are TGTGGCAGCAGCCAAATTAAAGGAGGGGGAGCCGGGGCCAACGTCCTGACTTTC.

The CDR3 loop reads CASSLWTGAHSGANVLTF. CDR3 in DNA: TGTGCCAGCTCTCTCTGGACAGGGGCCCACTCTGGGGCCAACGTCCTGACTTTC. The genes are TRBV18 and TRBJ2-6; 9 bases agree with TRBD1. CDR3 size: 18 residues. Germline-derived CDR1 and CDR2 are KGHSH and LQKENI. The J segment lost 0 bases and the V segment lost 6 bases, leaving 9 bases of the junction unmatched. Combining the CDR3 with reference TRBV18 and TRBJ2-6 gives the whole variable domain NAGVMQNPRHLVRRRGQEARLRCSPMKGHSHVYWYRQLPEEGLKFMVYLQKENIIDESGMPKERFSAEFPKEGPSILRIQQVVRGDSAAYFCASSLWTGAHSGANVLTFGAGSRLTVL.